The 18 T cell receptor beta chains reported below all come from one sample, sequenced in a study of shared clonotypes between healthy human individuals. Only CD45RO-negative cells positively selected for CCR7 counted as naive CD8 cells, so terminally differentiated effector memory CD45RA+ cells were excluded. The protocol was immunoSEQ multiplex PCR, while the TCRdb copy is restricted to in-frame clones and leaves out a portion. Of under 850,000 clones in the sample, roughly 92% were seen once. Sequencing was done on a sample of naive CD8+ T cells sorted from blood. These receptors were obtained from a man under 40 in good health.

The chain combines TRBV13 with TRBJ2-1; tentative D call: TRBD2 (5 bases). This CDR3 spans 12 amino acids. Germline V gives CDR1 PRHDT, CDR2 FYEKMQ (reference sequence). Trimming removed 5 bases from V and 8 bases from J, with 10 bases in between. CDR3 sequence: CASSPDSHEQFF. The CDR3 DNA is TGTGCCAGCAGCCCGGACTCTCATGAGCAGTTCTTC.

The rearrangement uses TRBV7-3 and TRBJ2-3; tentative D call: TRBD2 (6 bases). CDR1 SGHTA and CDR2 FQGTGA come from the germline V gene. This CDR3 has 16 amino acids. V was cut by 7 bases and J by 0 bases, with 17 bases left in between. The CDR3 nucleotides read TGTGCCAGCACCCTAGGGGACTCTGTAAGCACAGATACGCAGTATTTT. This encodes CASTLGDSVSTDTQYF.

The rearrangement joins TRBV10-3 to TRBJ1-1; D gene ambiguous. Germline V gene sequence: CDR1 ENHRY, CDR2 SYGVKD. The CDR3 runs to 16 residues. Trimming removed 0 bases at V and 3 bases at J, with 14 bases between. The CDR3 DNA reads as TGTGCCATCAGTGAGTCGAACGCAGGTGGAGACACTGAAGCTTTCTTT. It codes for CAISESNAGGDTEAFF.

This clone was picked up one time. The chain combines TRBV5-4 with TRBJ2-1; maybe TRBD2 (6 bases). Trimming stripped 5 bases from V and 5 bases from J, with 11 bases between. Germline CDR1 is SGHNT and CDR2 is YYREEE (reference sequence). There are 13 residues in the CDR3. CDR3 coding DNA: TGTGCCAGCAGTCCTAGCGCTCACAATGAGCAGTTCTTC. Its translation: CASSPSAHNEQFF. The full variable domain, in which reference TRBV5-4 and TRBJ2-1 provide the parts outside the CDR3, is ETGVTQSPTHLIKTRGQQVTLRCSSQSGHNTVSWYQQALGQGPQFIFQYYREEENGRGNFPPRFSGLQFPNYSSELNVNALELDDSALYLCASSPSAHNEQFFGPGTRLTVL.

The rearrangement joins TRBV6-6 to TRBJ1-5; 7 bases fit TRBD1. The CDR3 consists of 13 residues. The germline V gene encodes CDR1 MNHNY and CDR2 SVGAGI (reference sequence). Trimming took 5 bases from V and 3 from J; bases not matched to a gene: 1. The CDR3 loop reads CASSGTANQPQHF. In DNA form, the CDR3 reads TGTGCCAGCAGTGGGACAGCCAATCAGCCCCAGCATTTT.

The gene calls are TRBV27 and TRBJ1-1; D is unresolved. This CDR3 contains 16 residues. V lost 0 bases and J 2 bases, leaving 13 bases between the germline ends. Germline V lookup: CDR1 MNHEY, CDR2 SMNVEV (reference sequence). The CDR3 here is CASSLSYQSINTEAFF. CDR3 nucleotides: TGTGCCAGCAGTTTATCGTACCAGTCCATTAACACTGAAGCTTTCTTT.

The chain joins TRBV11-2 to TRBJ2-2, with 13 bases matching TRBD2. Germline V gene lookup returns CDR1 SGHAT and CDR2 FQNNGV. The CDR3 totals 17 residues. J was trimmed by 1 base and V by 5 bases; bases with no gene match: 4. The CDR3 sequence: CASSVGLAGKNTGELFF. The CDR3 region has the DNA TGTGCCAGCAGCGTGGGACTAGCGGGAAAGAACACCGGGGAGCTGTTTTTT. Full variable domain (outside the CDR3, taken from reference TRBV11-2 and TRBJ2-2): EAGVAQSPRYKIIEKRQSVAFWCNPISGHATLYWYQQILGQGPKLLIQFQNNGVVDDSQLPKDRFSAERLKGVDSTLKIQPAKLEDSAVYLCASSVGLAGKNTGELFFGEGSRLTVL.

The chain employs TRBV15 and TRBJ2-3; 8 bases agree with TRBD2. CDR3 length: 17 amino acids. Unmatched junction bases numbered 17, after V lost 6 bases and J lost 6 bases. Germline lookup yields CDR1 LNHNV and CDR2 YYDKDF (reference sequence). CDR3 sequence (DNA): TGTGCCACCAGTGCCTTCGGGGGGGGTAGCGTACTGGATACGCAGTATTTT. It translates to CATSAFGGGSVLDTQYF.

CDR3 in amino acids: CASSSEASGNNEQFF. The CDR3 region has the DNA TGTGCCAGCAGCTCCGAGGCTAGCGGCAACAATGAGCAGTTCTTC. V usage is TRBV7-9 and J usage is TRBJ2-1; TRBD2 matches 7 bases. CDR1 and CDR2 (germline): SEHNR, FQNEAQ (reference sequence). CDR3 size: 15 residues. Trimming removed 4 bases from V and 5 bases from J; junction bases left unmatched: 8. Together with reference TRBV7-9 and TRBJ2-1, the CDR3 gives the full variable domain: DTGVSQNPRHKITKRGQNVTFRCDPISEHNRLYWYRQTLGQGPEFLTYFQNEAQLEKSRLLSDRFSAERPKGSFSTLEIQRTEQGDSAMYLCASSSEASGNNEQFFGPGTRLTVL.

V gene TRBV9 combines with J gene TRBJ2-3; D is ambiguous. V lost 2 bases, J lost 6 bases, and 16 bases lay in between. This CDR3 comprises 15 residues. Germline V gene data show CDR1 as SGDLS and CDR2 as YYNGEE. CDR3 DNA sequence: TGTGCCAGCAGCGTGGGATCAGCCTTCAGGGATACGCAGTATTTT. Its translation is CASSVGSAFRDTQYF.

This rearrangement joins TRBV28 to TRBJ2-5; D tentatively reads TRBD1 or TRBD2 (5 bases each). The CDR3 runs to 11 residues. Between the trimmed V and J ends, which lost 8 bases and 7 bases, there was a span of 11 bases. Germline lookup yields CDR1 MDHEN and CDR2 SYDVKM. The CDR3 protein is CASGAGGTQYF. The CDR3 region has the DNA TGTGCCAGCGGGGCTGGGGGGACCCAGTACTTC.

The chain links TRBV7-2 to TRBJ2-7; D ambiguous. Germline CDR1 SGHTA, CDR2 FQGNSA. This CDR3 has 13 residues. V lost 0 bases to trimming and J lost 5 bases, with 8 bases between them. CDR3 residues: CASSLANRDEQYF. CDR3 coding DNA: TGTGCCAGCAGCTTAGCGAATAGGGACGAGCAGTACTTC.

The gene calls are TRBV27 and TRBJ2-1, with TRBD1 as a possible D gene (6 bases). V dropped 6 bases and J dropped 8 bases, with 11 bases sitting between them. This CDR3 is 12 amino acids long. Per the germline V gene, CDR1 is MNHEY and CDR2 is SMNVEV (reference sequence). CDR3 sequence reads: CASSDSGDEQFF. The DNA for the CDR3 is TGTGCCAGCAGCGATTCAGGGGATGAGCAGTTCTTC.

J is TRBJ2-3 and V is TRBV28, with unresolved D. Trimming cost V 6 bases and J 6 bases, with 19 bases left between them. Germline V lookup: CDR1 MDHEN, CDR2 SYDVKM. This CDR3 is 15 amino acids long. The CDR3 protein is CASRGRYASSDTQYF. The CDR3 bases are TGTGCCAGCAGAGGCCGGTATGCCTCGTCCGATACGCAGTATTTT.

V usage is TRBV27 and J usage is TRBJ2-2; D is uncertain. Germline V lookup: CDR1 MNHEY, CDR2 SMNVEV (reference sequence). The CDR3 loop spans 15 amino acids. The V end was cut by 0 bases, the J end by 9 bases, with 14 bases between. Here the CDR3 DNA reads TGTGCCAGCAGTTTATCCGACGCGCTTCACCGGGAGCTGTTTTTT. This codes for CASSLSDALHRELFF.

CDR3 amino acids: CASSGQGALDTGELFF. Here the CDR3 DNA reads TGTGCCAGCTCCGGACAGGGGGCTTTGGACACCGGGGAGCTGTTTTTT. This chain connects TRBV7-9 to TRBJ2-2, with 11 bases aligning to TRBD1. The germline V gene has CDR1 SEHNR and CDR2 FQNEAQ (reference sequence). V trimming: 8 bases; J trimming: 3 bases; junction bases outside the gene matches: 8. The CDR3 is 16 amino acids.

The J gene is TRBJ2-3, the V gene TRBV11-3; 12 nucleotides agree with TRBD2. This CDR3 is built from 18 residues. Germline V lookup: CDR1 SGHNT, CDR2 YENEEA. Losses at the gene ends were 5 bases for V and 0 bases for J; bases not matched to a gene: 9. In DNA, the CDR3 is TGTGCCAGCAGCATCGGGACTAGCGGGCTAACTAGCACAGATACGCAGTATTTT. Its protein product is CASSIGTSGLTSTDTQYF. Combining the CDR3 with reference TRBV11-3 and TRBJ2-3 gives the whole variable domain EAGVVQSPRYKIIEKKQPVAFWCNPISGHNTLYWYLQNLGQGPELLIRYENEEAVDDSQLPKDRFSAERLKGVDSTLKIQPAELGDSAVYLCASSIGTSGLTSTDTQYFGPGTRLTVL.

V is TRBV29-1 and J is TRBJ2-1; 8 nucleotides agree with TRBD2. The CDR3 totals 15 residues. Per the germline V gene, CDR1 is SQVTM and CDR2 is ANQGSEA. With 3 bases clipped from V and 6 bases from J, the junction kept 10 bases outside the gene matches. CDR3 nucleotide sequence: TGCAGCGTTGATAATATGGTAACTAGCGGCAATGAGCAGTTCTTC. Translated: CSVDNMVTSGNEQFF.